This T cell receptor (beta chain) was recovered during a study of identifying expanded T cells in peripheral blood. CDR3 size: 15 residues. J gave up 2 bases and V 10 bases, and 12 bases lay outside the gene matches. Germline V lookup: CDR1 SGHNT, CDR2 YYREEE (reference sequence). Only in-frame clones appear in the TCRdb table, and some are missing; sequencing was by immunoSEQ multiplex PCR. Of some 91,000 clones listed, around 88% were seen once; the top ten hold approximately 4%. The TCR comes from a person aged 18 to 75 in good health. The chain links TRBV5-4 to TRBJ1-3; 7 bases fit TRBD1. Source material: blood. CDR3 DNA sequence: TGTGCCGGAAACGACAGGGACCGCCCTGGAAACACCATATATTTT. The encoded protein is CAGNDRDRPGNTIYF.